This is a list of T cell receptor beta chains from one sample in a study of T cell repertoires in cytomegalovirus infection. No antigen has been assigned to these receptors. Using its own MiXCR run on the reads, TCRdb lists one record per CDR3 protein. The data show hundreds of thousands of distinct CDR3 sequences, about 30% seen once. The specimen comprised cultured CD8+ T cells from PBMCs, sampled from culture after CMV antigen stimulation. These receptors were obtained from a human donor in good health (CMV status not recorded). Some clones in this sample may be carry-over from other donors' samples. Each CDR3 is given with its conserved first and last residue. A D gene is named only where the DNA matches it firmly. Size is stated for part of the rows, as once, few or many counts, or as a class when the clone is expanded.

CDR3 protein: CSVERAGEAFF
CDR3 DNA: TGCAGCGTTGAAAGGGCAGGCGAAGCTTTCTTT
D gene: .
J gene: TRBJ1-1
clone size: many
V gene: TRBV29-1

CDR3 protein: CAISDSGSGETQYF
CDR3 DNA: TGTGCCATCAGTGATTCAGGGAGTGGAGAGACCCAGTACTTC
D gene: .
J gene: TRBJ2-5
clone size: few
V gene: TRBV10-3

CDR3 protein: CASSLSRSPVQPQHF
CDR3 DNA: TGTGCCAGCAGTTTATCCCGCAGCCCGGTGCAGCCCCAGCATTTT
D gene: .
J gene: TRBJ1-5
clone size: .
V gene: TRBV27

CDR3 protein: CASLGVRGGSGANVLTF
CDR3 DNA: TGTGCCAGCCTGGGGGTCAGGGGGGGGTCTGGGGCCAACGTCCTGACTTTC
D gene: .
J gene: TRBJ2-6
clone size: .
V gene: TRBV7-9

CDR3 protein: CASRELTASYEQYF
CDR3 DNA: TGTGCCAGCAGAGAGCTGACAGCTTCCTACGAGCAGTACTTC
D gene: .
J gene: TRBJ2-7
clone size: .
V gene: TRBV6-1

CDR3 protein: CASSVPTGRGYTF
CDR3 DNA: TGTGCCAGTAGTGTCCCAACAGGGCGCGGCTACACCTTC
D gene: .
J gene: TRBJ1-2
clone size: few
V gene: TRBV19

CDR3 protein: CASSLYGVGASNQPQHF
CDR3 DNA: TGTGCCAGTAGCTTATACGGCGTCGGGGCGAGCAATCAGCCCCAGCATTTT
D gene: .
J gene: TRBJ1-5
clone size: few
V gene: TRBV19

CDR3 protein: CASSLVGRPAGELFF
CDR3 DNA: TGTGCCAGCAGTTTAGTGGGGAGGCCGGCCGGGGAGCTGTTTTTT
D gene: .
J gene: TRBJ2-2
clone size: .
V gene: TRBV12-3/TRBV12-4

CDR3 protein: CASSFRAGHNEKLFF
CDR3 DNA: TGTGCCAGCAGCTTTAGAGCAGGGCATAATGAAAAACTGTTTTTT
D gene: .
J gene: TRBJ1-4
clone size: .
V gene: TRBV5-8

CDR3 protein: CASSSLGAGDSYGYTF
CDR3 DNA: TGTGCCAGCAGTTCCCTCGGGGCAGGTGACTCTTATGGCTACACCTTC
D gene: .
J gene: TRBJ1-2
clone size: .
V gene: TRBV12-3/TRBV12-4

CDR3 protein: CASSPVGGANNEQFF
CDR3 DNA: TGTGCCAGCAGCCCGGTGGGGGGCGCGAACAATGAGCAGTTCTTC
D gene: .
J gene: TRBJ2-1
clone size: few
V gene: TRBV6-5

CDR3 protein: CSALIGRNEQFF
CDR3 DNA: TGCAGTGCCCTAATCGGGAGAAATGAGCAGTTCTTC
D gene: .
J gene: TRBJ2-1
clone size: .
V gene: TRBV20-1

CDR3 protein: CASSLGQNNSPLHF
CDR3 DNA: TGTGCCAGCAGCTTGGGCCAGAATAATTCACCCCTCCACTTT
D gene: .
J gene: TRBJ1-6
clone size: .
V gene: TRBV5-5

CDR3 protein: CASSPRGLGNNEQFF
CDR3 DNA: TGTGCCAGCAGCCCGCGCGGCTTGGGGAACAATGAGCAGTTCTTC
D gene: .
J gene: TRBJ2-1
clone size: few
V gene: TRBV7-9

CDR3 protein: CASSLGGQATPYGYTF
CDR3 DNA: TGTGCCAGCAGTTTAGGGGGACAGGCGACCCCGTATGGCTACACCTTC
D gene: TRBD1
J gene: TRBJ1-2
clone size: once
V gene: TRBV12-3/TRBV12-4

CDR3 protein: CASSFLRADNEQFF
CDR3 DNA: TGTGCCAGCAGTTTCCTCCGAGCAGACAATGAGCAGTTCTTC
D gene: .
J gene: TRBJ2-1
clone size: few
V gene: TRBV6-6

CDR3 protein: CASTEDRGGNQPQHF
CDR3 DNA: TGTGCCAGCACAGAGGACAGGGGTGGCAATCAGCCCCAGCATTTT
D gene: TRBD1
J gene: TRBJ1-5
clone size: .
V gene: TRBV2

CDR3 protein: CASSEARYSYTDTQYF
CDR3 DNA: TGTGCCAGCAGTGAAGCAAGATACAGCTACACAGATACGCAGTATTTT
D gene: .
J gene: TRBJ2-3
clone size: few
V gene: TRBV6-1

CDR3 protein: CSVRGAPYNEQFF
CDR3 DNA: TGCAGCGTGAGGGGGGCCCCCTACAATGAGCAGTTCTTC
D gene: .
J gene: TRBJ2-1
clone size: .
V gene: TRBV29-1

CDR3 protein: CASSLIRDGRTEAFF
CDR3 DNA: TGTGCCAGCAGCTTAATCCGGGACGGTCGGACTGAAGCTTTCTTT
D gene: .
J gene: TRBJ1-1
clone size: few
V gene: TRBV7-9